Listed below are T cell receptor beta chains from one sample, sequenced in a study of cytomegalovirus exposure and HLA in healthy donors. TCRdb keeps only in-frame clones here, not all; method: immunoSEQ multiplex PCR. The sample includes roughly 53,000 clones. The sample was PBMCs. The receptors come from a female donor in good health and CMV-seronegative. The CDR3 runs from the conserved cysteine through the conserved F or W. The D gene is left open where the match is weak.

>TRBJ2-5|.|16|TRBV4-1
TGCGCCAGCAGCCAAGACCCCTACGGGGAAAAAGAGACCCAGTACTTC
CASSQDPYGEKETQYF
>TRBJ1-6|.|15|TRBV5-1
TGCGCCAGCAGCTTGGCCGTGGGCGAGACGGCACCCCTCCACTTT
CASSLAVGETAPLHF
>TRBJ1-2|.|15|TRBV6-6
TGTGCCAGCAGTTCTACAGGGAAGGCTAACTATGGCTACACCTTC
CASSSTGKANYGYTF
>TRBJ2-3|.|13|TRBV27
TGTGCCAGCAGTTACAGAAACACAGATACGCAGTATTTT
CASSYRNTDTQYF
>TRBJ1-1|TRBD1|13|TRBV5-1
TGCGCCAGCAGCTCGACAGGGAGCGCTGAAGCTTTCTTT
CASSSTGSAEAFF
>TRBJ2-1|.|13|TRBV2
TGTGCCAGCAGTGAGGTCAGTTACAATGAGCAGTTCTTC
CASSEVSYNEQFF
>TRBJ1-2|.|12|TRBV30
TGTGCCTGGAGTGTGGAGGGACCTGGCTACACCTTC
CAWSVEGPGYTF
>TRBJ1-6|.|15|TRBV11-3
TGTGCCAGCAGCTTTGGGGACAATAATAATTCACCCCTCCACTTT
CASSFGDNNNSPLHF
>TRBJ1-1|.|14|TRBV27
TGTGCCAGCAGTACCGACTATTACAGAGGCGACGCTTTCTTT
CASSTDYYRGDAFF
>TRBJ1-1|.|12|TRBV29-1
TGCAGCGTTGGGGGCTTGAACACTGAAGCTTTCTTT
CSVGGLNTEAFF
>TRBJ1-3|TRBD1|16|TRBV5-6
TGTGCCAGCAGCCGGTTACAGGGGCTTGGAAGCAACACCATATATTTT
CASSRLQGLGSNTIYF
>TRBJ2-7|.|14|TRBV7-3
TGTGCCAGCAGCCCAGGGGCAGGGGCCTACGAGCAGTACTTC
CASSPGAGAYEQYF
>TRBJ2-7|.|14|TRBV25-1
TGTGCCAGCAGTGAATCCGGACTACCTAAAGAGCAGTACTTC
CASSESGLPKEQYF
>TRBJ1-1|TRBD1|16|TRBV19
TGTGCCAGTAGTTTCCTTGGAGGGGGCGGGTACACTGAAGCTTTCTTT
CASSFLGGGGYTEAFF
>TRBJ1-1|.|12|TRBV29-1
TGCAGCGTTGACAGAGGGAACACTGAAGCTTTCTTT
CSVDRGNTEAFF
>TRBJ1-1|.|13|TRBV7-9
TGTGCCAGCAGTTTAGGACAAAACACTGAAGCTTTCTTT
CASSLGQNTEAFF
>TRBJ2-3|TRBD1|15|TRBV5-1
TGCGCCAGCAGCATTACAGGGGGCGGAACAGATACGCAGTATTTT
CASSITGGGTDTQYF
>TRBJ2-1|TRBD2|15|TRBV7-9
TGTGCCAGCAGCTTAGCTGGGACTAGGGGGAATGAGCAGTTCTTC
CASSLAGTRGNEQFF
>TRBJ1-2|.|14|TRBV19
TGTGCCAGTAGTATTCGAACAGGGCTCTATGGCTACACCTTC
CASSIRTGLYGYTF
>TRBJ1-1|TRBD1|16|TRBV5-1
TGCGCCAGCAGCTTGGGGACAGGGTTCCTGGACACTGAAGCTTTCTTT
CASSLGTGFLDTEAFF
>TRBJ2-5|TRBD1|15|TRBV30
TGTGCCTGGAGTCCTTCACGAGGGGGCGATGAGACCCAGTACTTC
CAWSPSRGGDETQYF
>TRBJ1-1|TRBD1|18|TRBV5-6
TGTGCCAGCAGCCCAATTGTCCCGGGACAGGGACTGAACACTGAAGCTTTCTTT
CASSPIVPGQGLNTEAFF
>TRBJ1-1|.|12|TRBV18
TGTGCCAGCTCACCCGACATGGGGAGGACTTTCTTT
CASSPDMGRTFF
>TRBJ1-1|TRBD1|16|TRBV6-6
TGTGCCAGCAGTTACAGCTGGACAGGGGGCAACACTGAAGCTTTCTTT
CASSYSWTGGNTEAFF
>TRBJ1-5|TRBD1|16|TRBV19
TGTGCCAGTAGTATCGGATACAGGGGAACCAATCAGCCCCAGCATTTT
CASSIGYRGTNQPQHF
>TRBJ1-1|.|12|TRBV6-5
TGTGCCAGCGCCCCTCGGGGCACTGAAGCTTTCTTT
CASAPRGTEAFF
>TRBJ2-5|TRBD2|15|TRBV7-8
TGTGCCAGCAGCTTAGCGCTAGCGGCTCAAGAGACCCAGTACTTC
CASSLALAAQETQYF
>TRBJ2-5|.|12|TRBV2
TGTGCCAGCAGTAGAATAGCGGAGACCCAGTACTTC
CASSRIAETQYF
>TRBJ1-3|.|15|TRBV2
TGTGCCAGCAGTGAAGCGTTCGGGGTAGCGTACACCATATATTTT
CASSEAFGVAYTIYF
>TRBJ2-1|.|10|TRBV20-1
TGCAGTGCTACAGGGATCGAGCAGTTCTTC
CSATGIEQFF
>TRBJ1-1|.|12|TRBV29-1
TGCAGCGCCCGGGTTGTGAACACTGAAGCTTTCTTT
CSARVVNTEAFF
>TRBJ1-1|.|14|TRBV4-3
TGCGCCAGCAGCCAAGATTGGGGGGGCCCTGAAGCTTTCTTT
CASSQDWGGPEAFF
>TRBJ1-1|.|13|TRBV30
TGTGCCTGGAGTCCCAGGGCGAACACTGAAGCTTTCTTT
CAWSPRANTEAFF
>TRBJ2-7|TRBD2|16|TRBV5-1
TGCGCCAGCAGCGTGACTTATCGGGACTACCACTACGAGCAGTACTTC
CASSVTYRDYHYEQYF
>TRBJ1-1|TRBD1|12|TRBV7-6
TGTGCCAGCAGCCCTGAAGGGGGCATAGCTTTCTTT
CASSPEGGIAFF
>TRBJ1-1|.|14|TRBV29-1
TGCAGCGTTGCGCCGGGGGGGGTGAACACTGAAGCTTTCTTT
CSVAPGGVNTEAFF
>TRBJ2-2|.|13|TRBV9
TGTGCCAGCAGCGTAGCTCGTACCGGGGAGCTGTTTTTT
CASSVARTGELFF
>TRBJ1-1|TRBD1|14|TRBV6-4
TGTGCCAGCAGTCGGACAGGGGAGGATTCTGAAGCTTTCTTT
CASSRTGEDSEAFF
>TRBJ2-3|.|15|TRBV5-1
TGCGCCAGCAGCTTGGCCGGCCAGGGGTTAGATACGCAGTATTTT
CASSLAGQGLDTQYF
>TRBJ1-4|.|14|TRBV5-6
TGTGCCAGCAGCTTGCTAACAGTCAGGGAAAAACTGTTTTTT
CASSLLTVREKLFF
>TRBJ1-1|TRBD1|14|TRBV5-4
TGTGCCAGCAGCCGACAGGGGAAGAACACTGAAGCTTTCTTT
CASSRQGKNTEAFF
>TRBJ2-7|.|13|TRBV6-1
TGTGCCAGCATCCCTAGCGTCTCCTACGAGCAGTACTTC
CASIPSVSYEQYF
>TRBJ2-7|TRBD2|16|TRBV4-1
TGCGCCAGCAGCCTTCTCGGGACTAGCGGGTCCTACGAGCAGTACTTC
CASSLLGTSGSYEQYF
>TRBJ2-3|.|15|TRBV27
TGTGCCAGCAGTTTTTGGCAGGGGAACACAGATACGCAGTATTTT
CASSFWQGNTDTQYF
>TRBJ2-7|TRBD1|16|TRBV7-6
TGTGCCAGCAGTCCGGTGGGGGGACAGGGTCCCTACGAGCAGTACTTC
CASSPVGGQGPYEQYF
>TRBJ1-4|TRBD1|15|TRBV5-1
TGCGCCAGCAGCCTGTTGACAGGGACTAATGAAAAACTGTTTTTT
CASSLLTGTNEKLFF
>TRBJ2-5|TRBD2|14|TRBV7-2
TGTGCCAGCAGTTCGACTAGCTGGGCGGAGACCCAGTACTTC
CASSSTSWAETQYF
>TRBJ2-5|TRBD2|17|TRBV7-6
TGTGCCAGCAGCTTAAGAGGGACTAGCGGGGACCAAGAGACCCAGTACTTC
CASSLRGTSGDQETQYF
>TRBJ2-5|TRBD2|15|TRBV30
TGTGCCTGGAGTATATTGGCTAGCGGGGGGGAGACCCAGTACTTC
CAWSILASGGETQYF
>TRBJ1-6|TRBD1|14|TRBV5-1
TGCGCCAGCAGCTTGGACAGGGGTTATTCACCCCTCCACTTT
CASSLDRGYSPLHF
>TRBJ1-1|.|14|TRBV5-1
TGCGCCAGCAGCCTCAGGGCCAGTGAGACTGAAGCTTTCTTT
CASSLRASETEAFF
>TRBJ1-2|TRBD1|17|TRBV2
TGTGCCAGCAGTAGCCGGGACAGGGCCCTTAGTAACTATGGCTACACCTTC
CASSSRDRALSNYGYTF
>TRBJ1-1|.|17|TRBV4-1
TGCGCCAGCAGCCTCCATGGCAGGGGAAGTCCCGACACTGAAGCTTTCTTT
CASSLHGRGSPDTEAFF
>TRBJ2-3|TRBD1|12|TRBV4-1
TGCGCCAGCAGCCTAACAGGGGCGGCGCAGTATTTT
CASSLTGAAQYF
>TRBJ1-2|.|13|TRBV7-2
TGTGCCAGCAGCCCCGGGACAAGCTATGGCTACACCTTC
CASSPGTSYGYTF
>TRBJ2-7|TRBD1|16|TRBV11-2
TGTGCCAGCAGCACAGGGTGGGGACAGGGGAGATACGAGCAGTACTTC
CASSTGWGQGRYEQYF
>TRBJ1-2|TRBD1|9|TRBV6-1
TGTTGCACAGGGGATGGCTACACCTTC
CCTGDGYTF
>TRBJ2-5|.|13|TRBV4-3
TGCGCCAGCAGCCGTTCAGTTGGAGAGACCCAGTACTTC
CASSRSVGETQYF
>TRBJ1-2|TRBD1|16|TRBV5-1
TGCGCCAGCAGCTTGGTGGGACAGGGAAACGTCGGAGGCTACACCTTC
CASSLVGQGNVGGYTF